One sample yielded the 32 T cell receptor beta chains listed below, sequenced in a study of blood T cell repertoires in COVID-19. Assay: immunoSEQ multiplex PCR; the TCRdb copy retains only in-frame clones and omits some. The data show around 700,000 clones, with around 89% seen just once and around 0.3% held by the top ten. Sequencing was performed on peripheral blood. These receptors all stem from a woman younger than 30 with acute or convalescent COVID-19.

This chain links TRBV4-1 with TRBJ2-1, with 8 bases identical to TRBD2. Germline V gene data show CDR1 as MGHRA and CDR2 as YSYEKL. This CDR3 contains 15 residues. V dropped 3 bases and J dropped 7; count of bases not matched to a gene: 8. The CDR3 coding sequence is TGCGCCAGCAGCCACTCCGGGGGGGCCGTGAATGAGCAGTTCTTC. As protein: CASSHSGGAVNEQFF.

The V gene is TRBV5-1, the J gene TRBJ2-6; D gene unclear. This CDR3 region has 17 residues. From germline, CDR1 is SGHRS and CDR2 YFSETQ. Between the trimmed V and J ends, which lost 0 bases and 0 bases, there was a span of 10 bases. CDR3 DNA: TGCGCCAGCAGCTTGGTTGCGGTGAGCTCTGGGGCCAACGTCCTGACTTTC. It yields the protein CASSLVAVSSGANVLTF.

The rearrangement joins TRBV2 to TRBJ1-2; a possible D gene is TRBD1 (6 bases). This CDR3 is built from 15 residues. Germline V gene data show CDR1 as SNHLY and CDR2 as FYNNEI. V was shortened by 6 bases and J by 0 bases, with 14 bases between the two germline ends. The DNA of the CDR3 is TGTGCCAGCAGCGAAACAGGGACGACTAACTATGGCTACACCTTC. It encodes CASSETGTTNYGYTF.

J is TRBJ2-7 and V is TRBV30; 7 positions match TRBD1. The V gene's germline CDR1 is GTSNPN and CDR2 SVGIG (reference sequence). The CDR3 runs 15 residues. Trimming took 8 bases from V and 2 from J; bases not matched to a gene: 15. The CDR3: CALQTLRDRPYEQYF. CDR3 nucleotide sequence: TGTGCCCTACAAACTCTCCGGGACAGACCCTACGAGCAGTACTTC. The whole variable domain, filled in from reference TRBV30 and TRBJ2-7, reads SQTIHQWPATLVQPVGSPLSLECTVEGTSNPNLYWYRQAAGRGLQLLFYSVGIGQISSEVPQNLSASRPQDRQFILSSKKLLLSDSGFYLCALQTLRDRPYEQYFGPGTRLTVT.

The CDR3 coding sequence is TGCGCCAGCAGCTTGGTTCGCAGGTCGAACACCGGGGAGCTGTTTTTT. Encoded protein: CASSLVRRSNTGELFF. The chain joins TRBV5-1 to TRBJ2-2, with no clear D. Trimming removed 0 bases from V and 0 bases from J, with 9 bases in between. The germline V gene encodes CDR1 SGHRS and CDR2 YFSETQ. The CDR3 totals 16 residues.

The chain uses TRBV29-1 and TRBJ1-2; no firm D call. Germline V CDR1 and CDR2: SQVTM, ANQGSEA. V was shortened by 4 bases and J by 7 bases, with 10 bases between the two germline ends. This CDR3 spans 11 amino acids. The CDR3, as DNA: TGCAGCGTTGCGCCCGCGGGTGGCTACACCTTC. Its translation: CSVAPAGGYTF.

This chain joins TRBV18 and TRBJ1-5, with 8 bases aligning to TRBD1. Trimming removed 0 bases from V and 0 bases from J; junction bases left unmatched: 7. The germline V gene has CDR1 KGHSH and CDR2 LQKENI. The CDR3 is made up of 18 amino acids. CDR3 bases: TGTGCCAGCTCACCACCTGGGACAGGCCCTTATAGCAATCAGCCCCAGCATTTT. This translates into CASSPPGTGPYSNQPQHF.

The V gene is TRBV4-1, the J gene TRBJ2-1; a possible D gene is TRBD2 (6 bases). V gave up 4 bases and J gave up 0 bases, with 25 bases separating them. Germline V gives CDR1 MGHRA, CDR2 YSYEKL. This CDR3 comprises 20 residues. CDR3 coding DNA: TGCGCCAGCAGCCCACATTTTTTACTTTGGGAGGCGAGCTCCTACAATGAGCAGTTCTTC. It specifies CASSPHFLLWEASSYNEQFF.

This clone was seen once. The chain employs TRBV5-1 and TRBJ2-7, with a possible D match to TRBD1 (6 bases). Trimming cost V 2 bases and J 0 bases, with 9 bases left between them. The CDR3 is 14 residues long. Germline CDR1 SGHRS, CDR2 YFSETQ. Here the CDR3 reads CASSFQGISYEQYF. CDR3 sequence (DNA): TGCGCCAGCAGCTTCCAGGGGATCTCCTACGAGCAGTACTTC.

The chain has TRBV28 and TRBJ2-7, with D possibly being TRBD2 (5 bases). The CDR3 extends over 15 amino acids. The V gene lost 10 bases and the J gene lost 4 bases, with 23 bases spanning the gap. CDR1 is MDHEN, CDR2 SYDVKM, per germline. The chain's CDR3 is CAISRVAQTKYEQYF. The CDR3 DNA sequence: TGTGCCATCTCAAGAGTAGCGCAGACGAAATACGAGCAGTACTTC.

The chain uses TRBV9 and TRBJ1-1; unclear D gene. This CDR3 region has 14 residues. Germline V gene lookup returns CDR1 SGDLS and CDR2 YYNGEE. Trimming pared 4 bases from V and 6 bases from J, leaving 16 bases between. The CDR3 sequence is CASSPPIERAEAFF. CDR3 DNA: TGTGCCAGCAGCCCCCCGATCGAGCGGGCTGAAGCTTTCTTT.

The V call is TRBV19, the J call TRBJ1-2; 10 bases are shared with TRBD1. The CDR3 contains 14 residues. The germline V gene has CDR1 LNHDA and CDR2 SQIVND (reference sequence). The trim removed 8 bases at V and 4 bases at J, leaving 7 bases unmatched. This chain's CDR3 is CASVGQGGGYGYTF. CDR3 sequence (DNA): TGTGCCAGTGTCGGACAGGGGGGTGGCTATGGCTACACCTTC.

CDR3 residues: CASTRTGGADTQYF. In nucleotides, the CDR3 is TGTGCCAGCACCAGGACAGGGGGCGCAGATACGCAGTATTTT. This sequence joins TRBV3-1 (or the pseudogene TRBV3-2) and TRBJ2-3; 11 nucleotides line up with TRBD1. In germline, CDR1 is LGHDT, CDR2 YNNKEL (reference sequence). The length of the CDR3 is 14 residues. V shed 7 bases, J shed 4 bases, and the junction held 4 bases outside the gene matches.

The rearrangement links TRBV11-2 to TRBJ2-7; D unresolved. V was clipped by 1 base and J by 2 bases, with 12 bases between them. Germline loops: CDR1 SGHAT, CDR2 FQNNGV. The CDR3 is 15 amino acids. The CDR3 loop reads CASSLAAGSTYEQYF. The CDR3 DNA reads TGTGCCAGCAGCTTAGCGGCAGGATCTACCTACGAGCAGTACTTC.

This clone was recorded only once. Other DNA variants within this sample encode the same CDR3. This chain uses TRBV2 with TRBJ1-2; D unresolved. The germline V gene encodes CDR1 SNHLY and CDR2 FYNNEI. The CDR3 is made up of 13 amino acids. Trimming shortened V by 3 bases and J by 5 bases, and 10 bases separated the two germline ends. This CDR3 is CASSETGDYGYTF. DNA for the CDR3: TGTGCCAGCAGTGAGACGGGAGATTATGGCTACACCTTC.

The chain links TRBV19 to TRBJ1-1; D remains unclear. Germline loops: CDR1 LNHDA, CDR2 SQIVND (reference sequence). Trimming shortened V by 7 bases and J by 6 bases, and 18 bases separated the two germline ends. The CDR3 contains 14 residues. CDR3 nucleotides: TGTGCCAGTATGAAGGGAGGACTCTTCTCTGAAGCTTTCTTT. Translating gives CASMKGGLFSEAFF.

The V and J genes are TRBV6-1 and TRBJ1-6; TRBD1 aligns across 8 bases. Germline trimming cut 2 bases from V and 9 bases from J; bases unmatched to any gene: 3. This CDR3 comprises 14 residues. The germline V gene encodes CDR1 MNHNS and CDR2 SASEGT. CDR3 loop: CASSENQGASPLHF. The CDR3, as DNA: TGTGCCAGCAGTGAAAATCAGGGGGCTTCACCCCTCCACTTT.

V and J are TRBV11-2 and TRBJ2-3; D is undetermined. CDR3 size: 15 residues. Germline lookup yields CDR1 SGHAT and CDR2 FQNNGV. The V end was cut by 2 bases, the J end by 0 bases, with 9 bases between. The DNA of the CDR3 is TGTGCCAGCAGCTTATGGAGAACTAGCACAGATACGCAGTATTTT. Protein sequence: CASSLWRTSTDTQYF.

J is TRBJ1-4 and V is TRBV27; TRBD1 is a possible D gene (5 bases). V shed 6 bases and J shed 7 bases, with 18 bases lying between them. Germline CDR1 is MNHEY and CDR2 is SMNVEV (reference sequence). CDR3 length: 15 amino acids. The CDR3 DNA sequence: TGTGCCAGCAGGCCCGGGGGGACGGGGGGTGAAAAACTGTTTTTT. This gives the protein CASRPGGTGGEKLFF.

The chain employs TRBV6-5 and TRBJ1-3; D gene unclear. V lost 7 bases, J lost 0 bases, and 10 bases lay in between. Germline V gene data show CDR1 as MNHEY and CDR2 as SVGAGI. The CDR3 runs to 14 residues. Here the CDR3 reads CASNDMSSGNTIYF. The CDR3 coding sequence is TGTGCCAGCAACGACATGAGCTCTGGAAACACCATATATTTT.

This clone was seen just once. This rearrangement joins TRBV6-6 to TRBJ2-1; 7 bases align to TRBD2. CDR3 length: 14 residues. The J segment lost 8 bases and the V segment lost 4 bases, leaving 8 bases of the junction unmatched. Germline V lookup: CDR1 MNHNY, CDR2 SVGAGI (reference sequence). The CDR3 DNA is TGTGCCAGCAGTTCTGCGGGGGTGACGGATGAGCAGTTCTTC. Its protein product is CASSSAGVTDEQFF.

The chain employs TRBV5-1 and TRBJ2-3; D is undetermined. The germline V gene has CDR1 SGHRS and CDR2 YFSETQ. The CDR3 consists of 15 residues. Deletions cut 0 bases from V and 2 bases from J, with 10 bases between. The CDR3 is CASSLESLFTDTQYF. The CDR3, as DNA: TGCGCCAGCAGCTTGGAATCCCTCTTCACAGATACGCAGTATTTT.

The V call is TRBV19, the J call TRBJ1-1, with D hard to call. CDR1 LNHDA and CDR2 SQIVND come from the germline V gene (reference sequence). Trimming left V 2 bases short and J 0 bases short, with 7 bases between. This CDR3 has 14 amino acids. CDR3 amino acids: CASSINKLNTEAFF. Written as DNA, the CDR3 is TGTGCCAGTAGTATAAACAAACTGAACACTGAAGCTTTCTTT.

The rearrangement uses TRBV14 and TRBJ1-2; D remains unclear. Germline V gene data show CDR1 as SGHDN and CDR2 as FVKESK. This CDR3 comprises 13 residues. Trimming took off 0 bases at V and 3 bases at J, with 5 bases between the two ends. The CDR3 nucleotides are TGTGCCAGCAGCCAAGACGGGTACTATGGCTACACCTTC. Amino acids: CASSQDGYYGYTF.

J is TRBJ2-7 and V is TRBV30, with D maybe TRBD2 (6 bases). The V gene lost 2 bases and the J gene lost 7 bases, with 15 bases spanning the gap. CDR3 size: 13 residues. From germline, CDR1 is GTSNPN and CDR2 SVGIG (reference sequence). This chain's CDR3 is CAWSLRGAGEQYF. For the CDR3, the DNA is TGTGCCTGGAGTTTAAGGGGCGCGGGGGAGCAGTACTTC.

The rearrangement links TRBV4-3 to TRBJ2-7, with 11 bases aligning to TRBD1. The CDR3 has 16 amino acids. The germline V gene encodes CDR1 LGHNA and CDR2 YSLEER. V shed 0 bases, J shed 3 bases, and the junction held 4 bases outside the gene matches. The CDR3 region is CASSQDYGTGGYEQYF. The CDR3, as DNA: TGCGCCAGCAGCCAAGACTACGGGACAGGGGGCTACGAGCAGTACTTC.

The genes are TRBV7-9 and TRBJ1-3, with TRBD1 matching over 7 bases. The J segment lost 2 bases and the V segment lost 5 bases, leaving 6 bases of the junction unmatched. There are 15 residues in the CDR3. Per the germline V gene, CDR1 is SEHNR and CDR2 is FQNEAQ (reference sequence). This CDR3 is CASSPDREPGNTIYF. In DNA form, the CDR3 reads TGTGCCAGCAGCCCCGACAGGGAACCTGGAAACACCATATATTTT.

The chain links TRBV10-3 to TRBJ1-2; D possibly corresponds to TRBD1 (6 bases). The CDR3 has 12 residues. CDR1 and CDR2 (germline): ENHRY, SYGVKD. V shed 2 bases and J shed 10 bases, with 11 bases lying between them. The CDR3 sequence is CAISEKLGHYTF. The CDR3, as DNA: TGTGCCATCAGTGAGAAGTTGGGACACTACACCTTC.

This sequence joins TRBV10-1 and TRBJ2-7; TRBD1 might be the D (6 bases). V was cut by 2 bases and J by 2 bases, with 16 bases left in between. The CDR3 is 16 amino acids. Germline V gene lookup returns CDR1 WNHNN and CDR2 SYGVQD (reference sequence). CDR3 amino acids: CASSEDVAGVTYEQYF. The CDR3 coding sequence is TGCGCCAGCAGTGAGGACGTGGCAGGGGTTACCTACGAGCAGTACTTC.

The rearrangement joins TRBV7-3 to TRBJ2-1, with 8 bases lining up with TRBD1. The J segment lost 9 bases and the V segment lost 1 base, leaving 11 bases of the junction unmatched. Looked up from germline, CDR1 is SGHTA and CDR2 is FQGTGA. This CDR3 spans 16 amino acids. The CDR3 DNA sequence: TGTGCCAGCAGCTTAATCTCCGTGACAGGGGTGAGTGAGCAGTTCTTC. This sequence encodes CASSLISVTGVSEQFF.

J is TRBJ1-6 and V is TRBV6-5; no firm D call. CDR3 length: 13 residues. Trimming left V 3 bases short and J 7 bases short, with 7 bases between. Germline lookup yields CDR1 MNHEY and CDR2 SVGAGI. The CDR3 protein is CASSYLQNSPLHF. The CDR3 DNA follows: TGTGCCAGCAGTTATTTGCAGAATTCACCCCTCCACTTT.

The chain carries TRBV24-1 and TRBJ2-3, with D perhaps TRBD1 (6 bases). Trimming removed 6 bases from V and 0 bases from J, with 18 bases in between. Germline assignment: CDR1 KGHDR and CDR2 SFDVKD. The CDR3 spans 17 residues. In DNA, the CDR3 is TGTGCCACCAGTTCCACGGACAGCCTCGCTAGCACAGATACGCAGTATTTT. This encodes CATSSTDSLASTDTQYF.